The rows below give T cell receptor beta chains drawn from one sample of a study of regulatory T cells in long-lasting Graves disease. MiXCR, applied by TCRdb to the multiplex PCR reads, yields one record per CDR3 protein. The sample consists of around 250,000 distinct CDR3 sequences, approximately 20% of them appearing once. Sequencing used peripheral blood mononuclear cells (PBMCs), obtained at new diagnosis, from a patient treated with antithyroid drugs. The receptors derive from a female donor with Graves disease. CDR3s include the opening cysteine and the closing phenylalanine or tryptophan. A D gene is named only where the DNA matches it firmly. Expanded clones are given a class, and other clones once, few, many or no size at all.

>TRBJ2-2|TRBV5-5|.|.
TGTGCCAGCAGCATAGGACTCAAGAACACCGGGGAGCTGTTTTTT
CASSIGLKNTGELFF
>TRBJ2-5|TRBV19|TRBD1|many
TGTGCCAGCCGGGACAGGGTAAAAGAGACCCAGTACTTC
CASRDRVKETQYF
>TRBJ2-5|TRBV9|TRBD1|.
TGTGCCAGCAGCGTCAGGGGGCTCCCAGAGACCCAGTACTTC
CASSVRGLPETQYF
>TRBJ2-7|TRBV18|.|many
TGTGCCAGCTCGCCGGGGATGGCGGGAGCAGGGGACGAGCAGTACTTC
CASSPGMAGAGDEQYF
>TRBJ2-1|TRBV2|TRBD1|.
TGTGCCAGCAGTGAGACAGGGATGAATGAGCAGTTCTTC
CASSETGMNEQFF
>TRBJ1-4|TRBV4-2|.|.
TGTGCCAGCAGCCCCTCCTTAGTAGGTGGTAATGAAAAACTGTTTTTT
CASSPSLVGGNEKLFF
>TRBJ2-1|TRBV19|.|.
TGTGCCAGTAGTAAGGTATTTGGTGAGCAGTTCTTC
CASSKVFGEQFF
>TRBJ1-5|TRBV5-4|.|.
TGTGCCAGCTCCCATAGTCCCAATCAGCCCCAGCATTTT
CASSHSPNQPQHF
>TRBJ2-2|TRBV7-2|TRBD1|many
TGTGCCAGCAGTCGGGACAGGCTCACCGGGGAGCTGTTTTTT
CASSRDRLTGELFF
>TRBJ2-1|TRBV10-3|.|many
TGTGCCATCAGTGATAGGGACGGCTCCTACAATGAGCAGTTCTTC
CAISDRDGSYNEQFF
>TRBJ2-7|TRBV11-3|.|many
TGTGCCAGCAGCAAACTGGATCCCTACGAGCAGTACTTC
CASSKLDPYEQYF
>TRBJ2-7|TRBV28|TRBD1|.
TGTGCCAGCACCCACAAACGAAACAGGGGCTCCTACGAGCAGTACTTC
CASTHKRNRGSYEQYF
>TRBJ2-3|TRBV20-1|TRBD2|many
TGCAGTGCTACTCATCCCTCGGCTAGCGGTGGCACAGATACGCAGTATTTT
CSATHPSASGGTDTQYF
>TRBJ2-3|TRBV30|.|.
TGTGCCTGGAAGCCGGGAGTGCATATTAATACGCAGTATTTT
CAWKPGVHINTQYF
>TRBJ2-5|TRBV5-1|.|many
TGCGCCAGCAGCTTCCCCCTAGCTCAAACGTACCAAGAGACCCAGTACTTC
CASSFPLAQTYQETQYF
>TRBJ2-3|TRBV7-2|.|.
TGTGCCAGCAGCTTTTATTCCACTAGCACAGATACGCAGTATTTT
CASSFYSTSTDTQYF
>TRBJ2-1|TRBV20-1|.|many
TGCAGTGCTAGAGGGGACGTCAATGAGCAGTTCTTC
CSARGDVNEQFF
>TRBJ1-6|TRBV28|.|many
TGTGCCAGCAGTTTATTGGGGCCATATAATTCACCCCTCCACTTT
CASSLLGPYNSPLHF
>TRBJ1-1|TRBV20-1|.|many
TGCAGTGCTAGGGTGGGGATGAGGGGGACTGAAGCTTTCTTT
CSARVGMRGTEAFF
>TRBJ1-1|TRBV6-1|TRBD1|many
TGTGCCAGCATAAGACAGGGGGTCGTCACTGAAGCTTTCTTT
CASIRQGVVTEAFF
>TRBJ2-3|TRBV5-6|.|few
TGTGCCAGCAGCTTCCCGGACATGAGCACAGATACGCAGTATTTT
CASSFPDMSTDTQYF
>TRBJ1-1|TRBV20-1|TRBD1|once
TGCAGTGTTGGGACAGGGGGTGGCACTGAAGCTTTCTTT
CSVGTGGGTEAFF
>TRBJ2-5|TRBV20-1|TRBD2|many
TGCAGTGCTTTACTAGCGGGACAAGAGACCCAGTACTTC
CSALLAGQETQYF
>TRBJ1-2|TRBV19|.|many
TGTGCCAGTAGTATAGAGCGGGGCTATGGCTACACCTTC
CASSIERGYGYTF
>TRBJ2-3|TRBV7-3|.|many
TGTGCCAGCAGCTCCCTGGACACAGATACGCAGTATTTT
CASSSLDTDTQYF
>TRBJ2-1|TRBV6-1|TRBD2|many
TGTGCCAGCAATGGACTAGCGGGAGAGACCTACAATGAGCAGTTCTTC
CASNGLAGETYNEQFF
>TRBJ2-6|TRBV15|TRBD2|few
TGTGCCACCAGCAGAGAGGAAAGGACTAGCGGGAGTTCAACTGGGGCCAACGTCCTGACTTTC
CATSREERTSGSSTGANVLTF
>TRBJ2-6|TRBV7-2|.|.
TGTGCCAGCAGCTTAGGGGGGGGGCAGGGGGCCAACGTCCTGACTTTC
CASSLGGGQGANVLTF
>TRBJ1-6|TRBV18|.|many
TGTGCCAGCTCACCACAACAGGGTCGAGATGGTTCACCCCTCCACTTT
CASSPQQGRDGSPLHF